This T cell receptor beta chain was sequenced for a study of T cell responses to AZD1222 COVID-19 vaccine. The CDR3 consists of 14 residues. V lost 4 bases and J lost 1, with 10 bases in between. CDR1 and CDR2 (germline): LNHDA, SQIVND (reference sequence). Method: immunoSEQ multiplex PCR; TCRdb's copy keeps in-frame clones and lacks some. This sample has more than 90,000 clones, with around 89% found just once. The material sequenced was peripheral blood, taken 28 days after the second AZD1222 dose. This clonotype was obtained from an adult who received the AZD1222 COVID-19 vaccine. The chain uses TRBV19 and TRBJ2-5, with D maybe TRBD2 (6 bases). The CDR3 nucleotides read TGTGCCAGTAGTAAGGTGGGACTCCAAGAGACCCAGTACTTC. It codes for CASSKVGLQETQYF.